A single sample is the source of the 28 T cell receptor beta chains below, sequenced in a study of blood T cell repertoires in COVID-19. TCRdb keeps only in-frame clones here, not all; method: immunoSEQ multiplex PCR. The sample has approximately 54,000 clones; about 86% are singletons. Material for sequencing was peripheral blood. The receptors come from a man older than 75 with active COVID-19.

CDR3 region: CASSLYSQGREPQHF. CDR3 in DNA: TGTGCCAGCAGTTTATATTCACAGGGTAGGGAGCCCCAGCATTTT. The V call is TRBV28, the J call TRBJ1-5, with a possible D match to TRBD1 (6 bases). Germline lookup yields CDR1 MDHEN and CDR2 SYDVKM. This CDR3 is built from 15 residues. Trimming took 1 base from V and 8 from J, leaving 15 bases between them.

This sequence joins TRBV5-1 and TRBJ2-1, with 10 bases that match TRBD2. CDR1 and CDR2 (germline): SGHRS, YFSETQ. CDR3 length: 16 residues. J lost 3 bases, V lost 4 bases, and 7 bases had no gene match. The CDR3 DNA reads TGCGCCAGCAGCCCAGAGAGCGGGAGGGTCTACAATGAGCAGTTCTTC. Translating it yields CASSPESGRVYNEQFF.

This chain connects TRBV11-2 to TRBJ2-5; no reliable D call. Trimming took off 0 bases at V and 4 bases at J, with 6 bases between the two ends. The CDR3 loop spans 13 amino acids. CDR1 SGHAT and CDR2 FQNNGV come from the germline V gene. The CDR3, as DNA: TGTGCCAGCAGCTTAGATACTGCAGAGACCCAGTACTTC. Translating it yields CASSLDTAETQYF.

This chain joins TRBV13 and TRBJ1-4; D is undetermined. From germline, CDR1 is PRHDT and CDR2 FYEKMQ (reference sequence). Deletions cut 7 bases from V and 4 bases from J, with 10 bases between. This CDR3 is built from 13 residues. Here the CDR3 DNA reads TGTGCCAGCACTAACCCTCTTAATGAAAAACTGTTTTTT. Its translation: CASTNPLNEKLFF.

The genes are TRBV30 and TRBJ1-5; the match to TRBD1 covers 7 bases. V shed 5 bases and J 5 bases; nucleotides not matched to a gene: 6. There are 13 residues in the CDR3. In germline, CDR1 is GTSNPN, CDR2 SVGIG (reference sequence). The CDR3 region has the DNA TGTGCCTGGGGAAGACAGGGACATCAGCCCCAGCATTTT. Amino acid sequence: CAWGRQGHQPQHF.

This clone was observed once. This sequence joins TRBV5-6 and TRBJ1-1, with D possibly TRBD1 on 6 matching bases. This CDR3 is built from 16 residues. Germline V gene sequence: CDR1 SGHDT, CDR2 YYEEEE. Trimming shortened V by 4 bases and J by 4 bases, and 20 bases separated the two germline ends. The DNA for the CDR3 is TGTGCCAGCAGCGCGGACAGTGGGGCGGGGGGCACTGAAGCTTTCTTT. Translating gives CASSADSGAGGTEAFF.

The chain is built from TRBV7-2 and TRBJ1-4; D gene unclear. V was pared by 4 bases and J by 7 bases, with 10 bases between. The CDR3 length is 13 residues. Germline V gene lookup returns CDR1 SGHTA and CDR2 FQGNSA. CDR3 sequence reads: CASSSAGVEKLFF. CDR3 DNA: TGTGCCAGCAGCTCCGCCGGTGTTGAAAAACTGTTTTTT.

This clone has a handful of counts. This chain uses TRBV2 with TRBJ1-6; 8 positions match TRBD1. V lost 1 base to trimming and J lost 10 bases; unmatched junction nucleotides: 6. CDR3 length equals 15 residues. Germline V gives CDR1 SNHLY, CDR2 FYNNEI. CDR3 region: CASSEGTGQSSPLHF. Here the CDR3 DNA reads TGTGCCAGCAGTGAAGGGACAGGGCAGTCATCACCCCTCCACTTT. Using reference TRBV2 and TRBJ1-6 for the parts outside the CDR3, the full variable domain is EPEVTQTPSHQVTQMGQEVILRCVPISNHLYFYWYRQILGQKVEFLVSFYNNEISEKSEIFDDQFSVERPDGSNFTLKIRSTKLEDSAMYFCASSEGTGQSSPLHFGNGTRLTVT.

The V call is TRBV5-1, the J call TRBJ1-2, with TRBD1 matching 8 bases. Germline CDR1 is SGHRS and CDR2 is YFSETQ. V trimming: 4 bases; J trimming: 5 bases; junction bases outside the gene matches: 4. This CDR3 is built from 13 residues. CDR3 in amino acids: CASSPQGDYGYTF. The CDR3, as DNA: TGCGCCAGCAGCCCACAGGGGGATTATGGCTACACCTTC.

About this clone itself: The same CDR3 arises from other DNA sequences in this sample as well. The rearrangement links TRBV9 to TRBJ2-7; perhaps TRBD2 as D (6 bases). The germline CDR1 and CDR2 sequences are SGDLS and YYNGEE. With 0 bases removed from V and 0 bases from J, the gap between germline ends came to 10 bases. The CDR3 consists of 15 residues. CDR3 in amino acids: CASSVAPGDSYEQYF. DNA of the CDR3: TGTGCCAGCAGCGTAGCTCCGGGGGACTCCTACGAGCAGTACTTC.

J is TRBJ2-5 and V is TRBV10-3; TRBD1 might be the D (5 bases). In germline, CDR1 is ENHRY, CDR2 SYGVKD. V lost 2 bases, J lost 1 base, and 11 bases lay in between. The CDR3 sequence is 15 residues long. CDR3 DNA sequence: TGTGCCATCAGTGAGGGCAGGGCACGCCAAGAGACCCAGTACTTC. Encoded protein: CAISEGRARQETQYF.

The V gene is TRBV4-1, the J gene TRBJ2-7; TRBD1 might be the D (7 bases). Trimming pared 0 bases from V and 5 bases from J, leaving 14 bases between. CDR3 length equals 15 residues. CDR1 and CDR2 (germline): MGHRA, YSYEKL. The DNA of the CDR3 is TGCGCCAGCAGCCAAGATAGTGGCAGGGGGGACGAGCAGTACTTC. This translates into CASSQDSGRGDEQYF.

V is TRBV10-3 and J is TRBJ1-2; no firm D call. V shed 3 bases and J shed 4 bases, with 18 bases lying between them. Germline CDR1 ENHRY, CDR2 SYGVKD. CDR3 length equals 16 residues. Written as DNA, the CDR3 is TGTGCCATCAGTGATCAGAGGGCGGCGGGTGGCTATGGCTACACCTTC. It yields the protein CAISDQRAAGGYGYTF.

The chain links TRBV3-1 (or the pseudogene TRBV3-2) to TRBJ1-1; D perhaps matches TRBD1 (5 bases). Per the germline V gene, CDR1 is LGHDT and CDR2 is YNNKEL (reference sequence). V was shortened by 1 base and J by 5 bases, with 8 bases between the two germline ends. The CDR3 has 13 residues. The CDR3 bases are TGTGCCAGCAGCCAAGCCAGGGCGACTGAAGCTTTCTTT. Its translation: CASSQARATEAFF.

The CDR3 DNA sequence: TGTGCCAGCTCCCCGGGGGGAACGTCAGAGACCCAGTACTTC. Its protein product is CASSPGGTSETQYF. The V call is TRBV3-1 (or the pseudogene TRBV3-2), the J call TRBJ2-5; TRBD2 matches 7 bases. CDR1 is LGHDT, CDR2 YNNKEL, per germline (reference sequence). V trimming: 8 bases; J trimming: 4 bases; junction bases outside the gene matches: 10. The CDR3 runs to 14 residues.

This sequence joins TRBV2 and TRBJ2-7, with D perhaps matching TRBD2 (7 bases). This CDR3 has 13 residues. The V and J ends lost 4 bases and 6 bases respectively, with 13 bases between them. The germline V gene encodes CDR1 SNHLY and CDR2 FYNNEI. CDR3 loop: CASSGGGLLEQYF. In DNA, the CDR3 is TGTGCCAGCAGTGGGGGGGGGCTACTCGAGCAGTACTTC.

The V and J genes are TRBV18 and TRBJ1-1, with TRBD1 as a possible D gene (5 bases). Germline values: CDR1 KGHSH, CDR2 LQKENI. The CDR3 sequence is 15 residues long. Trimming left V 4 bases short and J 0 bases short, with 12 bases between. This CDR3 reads CASSQGRLLNTEAFF. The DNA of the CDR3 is TGTGCCAGCTCACAGGGGCGTCTGCTGAACACTGAAGCTTTCTTT.

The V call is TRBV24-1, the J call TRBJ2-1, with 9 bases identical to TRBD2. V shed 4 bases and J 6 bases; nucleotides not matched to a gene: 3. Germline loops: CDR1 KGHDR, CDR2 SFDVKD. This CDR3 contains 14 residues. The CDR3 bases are TGTGCCACCAGTGAACCGGGACTAGCCAATGAGCAGTTCTTC. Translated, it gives CATSEPGLANEQFF.

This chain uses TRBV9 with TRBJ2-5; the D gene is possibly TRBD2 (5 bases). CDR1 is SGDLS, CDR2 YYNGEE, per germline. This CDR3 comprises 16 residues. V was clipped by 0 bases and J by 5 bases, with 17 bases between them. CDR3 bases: TGTGCCAGCAGCGTAGCCACGGGGAGATACTCCGAGACCCAGTACTTC. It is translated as CASSVATGRYSETQYF.

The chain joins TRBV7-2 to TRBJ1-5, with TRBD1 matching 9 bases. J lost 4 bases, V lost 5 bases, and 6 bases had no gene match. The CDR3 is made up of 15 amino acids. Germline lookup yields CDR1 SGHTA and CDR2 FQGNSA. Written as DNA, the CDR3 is TGTGCCAGCAGCACACTCGGGACAGGGAATCAGCCCCAGCATTTT. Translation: CASSTLGTGNQPQHF.

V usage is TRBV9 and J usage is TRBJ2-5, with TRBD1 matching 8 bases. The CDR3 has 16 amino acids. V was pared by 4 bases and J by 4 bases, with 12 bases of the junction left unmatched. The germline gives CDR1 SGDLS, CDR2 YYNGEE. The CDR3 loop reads CASSPTTGEARETQYF. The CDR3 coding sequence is TGTGCCAGCAGCCCCACGACAGGGGAAGCGCGAGAGACCCAGTACTTC.

CDR3 protein: CASFRGSGISGNTIYF. DNA of the CDR3: TGTGCCAGTTTCAGGGGAAGCGGGATCTCTGGAAACACCATATATTTT. V gene TRBV19 combines with J gene TRBJ1-3; weak D call: TRBD1 (6 bases). In germline, CDR1 is LNHDA, CDR2 SQIVND (reference sequence). The length of the CDR3 is 16 residues. Between the trimmed V and J ends, which lost 8 bases and 0 bases, there was a span of 17 bases.

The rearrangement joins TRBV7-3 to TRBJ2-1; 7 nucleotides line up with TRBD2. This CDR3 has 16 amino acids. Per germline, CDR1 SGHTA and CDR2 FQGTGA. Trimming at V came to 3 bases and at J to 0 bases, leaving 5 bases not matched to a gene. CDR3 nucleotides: TGTGCCAGCAGCTTGGCTAGCGGTAGCTCCTACAATGAGCAGTTCTTC. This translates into CASSLASGSSYNEQFF.

DNA of the CDR3: TGTGCCTGGAGTGGGGGGCGGGTAAGCTCCTACAATGAGCAGTTCTTC. Amino acids: CAWSGGRVSSYNEQFF. The rearrangement links TRBV30 to TRBJ2-1; TRBD1 might be the D (6 bases). The CDR3 totals 16 residues. The V gene lost 1 base and the J gene lost 0 bases, with 13 bases spanning the gap. The V gene's germline CDR1 is GTSNPN and CDR2 SVGIG (reference sequence).

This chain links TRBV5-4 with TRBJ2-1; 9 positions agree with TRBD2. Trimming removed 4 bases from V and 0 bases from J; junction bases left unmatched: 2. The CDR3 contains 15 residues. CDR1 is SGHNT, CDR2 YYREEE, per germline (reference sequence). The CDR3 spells CASSLSGSSYNEQFF. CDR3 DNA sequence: TGTGCCAGCAGCCTTAGCGGGAGCTCCTACAATGAGCAGTTCTTC.

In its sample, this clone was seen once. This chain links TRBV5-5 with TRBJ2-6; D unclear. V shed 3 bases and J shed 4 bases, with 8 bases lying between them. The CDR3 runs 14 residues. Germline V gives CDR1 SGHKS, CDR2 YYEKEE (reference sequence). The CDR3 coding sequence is TGTGCCAGCAGCTGGAGTTCCGGGGCCAACGTCCTGACTTTC. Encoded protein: CASSWSSGANVLTF.

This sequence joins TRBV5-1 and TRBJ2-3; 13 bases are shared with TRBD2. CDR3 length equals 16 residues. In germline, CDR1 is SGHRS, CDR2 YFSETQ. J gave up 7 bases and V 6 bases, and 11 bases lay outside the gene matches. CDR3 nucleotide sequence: TGCGCCAGCAAGCTTGCTCCGACTAGCGGGAGGCATACGCAGTATTTT. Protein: CASKLAPTSGRHTQYF.

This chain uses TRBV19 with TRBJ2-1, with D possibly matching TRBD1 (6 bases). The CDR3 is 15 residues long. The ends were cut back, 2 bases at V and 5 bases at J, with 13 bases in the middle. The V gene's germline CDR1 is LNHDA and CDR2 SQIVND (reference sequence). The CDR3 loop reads CASSIMAQGNNEQFF. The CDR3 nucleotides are TGTGCCAGTAGTATAATGGCACAGGGAAACAATGAGCAGTTCTTC.